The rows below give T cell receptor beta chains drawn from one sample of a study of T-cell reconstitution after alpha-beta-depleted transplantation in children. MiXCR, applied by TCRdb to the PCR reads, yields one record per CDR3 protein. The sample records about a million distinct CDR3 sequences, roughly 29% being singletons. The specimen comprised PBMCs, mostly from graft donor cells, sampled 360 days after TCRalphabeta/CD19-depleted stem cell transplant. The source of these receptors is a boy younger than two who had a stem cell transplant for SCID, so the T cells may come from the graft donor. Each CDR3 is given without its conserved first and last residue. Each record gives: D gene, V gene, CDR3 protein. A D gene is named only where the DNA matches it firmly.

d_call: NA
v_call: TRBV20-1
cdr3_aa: SARVGPSTGELF

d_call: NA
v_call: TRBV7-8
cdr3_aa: ASSLNQDEQF

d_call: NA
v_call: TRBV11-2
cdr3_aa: ASSSPPFTNTEAF

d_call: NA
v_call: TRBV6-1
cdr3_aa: ASSLFEGNTIY

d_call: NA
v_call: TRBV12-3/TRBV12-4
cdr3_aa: ASSLWGLKNEQF

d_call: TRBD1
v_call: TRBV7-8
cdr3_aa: ASRKQGSDEQF

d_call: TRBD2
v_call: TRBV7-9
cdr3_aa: ASSGLAGPSGEQF

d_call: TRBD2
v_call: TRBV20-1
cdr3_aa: SARDSTSGGSNTGELF

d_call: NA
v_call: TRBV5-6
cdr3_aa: ASRGAGQDTQY

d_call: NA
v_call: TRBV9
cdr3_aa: ASSVVLTSDGTDTQY

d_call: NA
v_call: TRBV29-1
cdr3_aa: SVELYSTVGKTQY

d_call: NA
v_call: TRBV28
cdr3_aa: ASSHSTGQF

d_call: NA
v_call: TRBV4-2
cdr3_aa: ASSQEARQLRHEQY

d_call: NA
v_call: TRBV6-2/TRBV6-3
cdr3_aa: ASSYDGYQETQY

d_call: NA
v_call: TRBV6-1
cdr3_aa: ASSRARGWNTQY

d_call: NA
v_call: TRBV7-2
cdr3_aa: ASSWSGRTDTQY

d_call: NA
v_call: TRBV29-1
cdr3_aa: SGGRDTEAF

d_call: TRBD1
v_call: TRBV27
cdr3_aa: ASSYHRDRYNEQF

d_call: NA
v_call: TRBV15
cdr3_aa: ATSRDGQGPSSYEQY

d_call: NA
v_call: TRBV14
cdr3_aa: ASSRYEGKRSEAF

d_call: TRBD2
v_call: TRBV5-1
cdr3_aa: ASSQDPGLLNEQF

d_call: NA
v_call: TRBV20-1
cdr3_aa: SARASSNEQF

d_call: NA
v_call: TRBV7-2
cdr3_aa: ASGTLTDTEAF

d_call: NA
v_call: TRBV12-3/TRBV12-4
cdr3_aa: ASSLTPDEKLF

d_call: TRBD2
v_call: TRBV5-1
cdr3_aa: ASSPGTSGDLYEQY

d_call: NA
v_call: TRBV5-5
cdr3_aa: ASSSVEGPDTQY

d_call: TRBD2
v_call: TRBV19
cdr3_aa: ASSALAGVYEQY

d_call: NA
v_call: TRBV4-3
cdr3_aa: ASSQDFDGLDYGYT

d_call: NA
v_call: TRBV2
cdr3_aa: ASKADAQPQH

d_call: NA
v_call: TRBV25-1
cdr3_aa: ASSELGGAYGYT

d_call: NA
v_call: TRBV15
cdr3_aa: ATSAHSTDTQY

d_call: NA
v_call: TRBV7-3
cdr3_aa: ASSLTARTGQETQY

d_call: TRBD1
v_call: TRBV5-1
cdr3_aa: ASSKQGAASYEQY

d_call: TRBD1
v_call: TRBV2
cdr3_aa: ASSERGLRATQY

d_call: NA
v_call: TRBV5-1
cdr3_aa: ASSLGGKLSYEQY

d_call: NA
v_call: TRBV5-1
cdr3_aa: ASSLYNPGTDTQY

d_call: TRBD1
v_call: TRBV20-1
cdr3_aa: SASRDSNTEAF

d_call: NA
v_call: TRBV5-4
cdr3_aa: ASSWGLDSPTDTQY

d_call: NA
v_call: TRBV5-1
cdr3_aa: ASSLVSKFYNEQF

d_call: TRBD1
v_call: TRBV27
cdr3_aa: ASSLYQGAHEQY